The rows below give T cell receptor beta chains drawn from one sample of a study of cytomegalovirus exposure and HLA in healthy donors. Method: immunoSEQ multiplex PCR; TCRdb's copy keeps in-frame clones and lacks some. The profile shows about 110,000 clones, approximately 88% of them singletons. Sequencing was done on a sample of PBMCs. The source is a woman aged 25 to 45 in good health and CMV-seropositive. Each CDR3 is given with its conserved first and last residue. D genes are given only for firm matches. Only some rows state a clone size, as once, few, many or a class for expanded clones.

j_call: TRBJ2-3; clone_size: -; d_call: TRBD2; v_call: TRBV19; cdr3_nt: TGTGCCAGTAGTATAATGGGAGGGGATACGCAGTATTTT; cdr3_aa: CASSIMGGDTQYF
j_call: TRBJ2-3; clone_size: -; d_call: TRBD2; v_call: TRBV4-3; cdr3_nt: TGCGCCAGCAGCCAAGGACTAGCGGGGGGCACTAGCACAGATACGCAGTATTTT; cdr3_aa: CASSQGLAGGTSTDTQYF
j_call: TRBJ2-7; clone_size: -; d_call: -; v_call: TRBV4-2; cdr3_nt: TGTGCCAGCAGCCAAGATTGGGGCACTGGGGCCTACGAGCAGTACTTC; cdr3_aa: CASSQDWGTGAYEQYF
j_call: TRBJ2-1; clone_size: -; d_call: -; v_call: TRBV15; cdr3_nt: TGTGCCACCAGCAGAGAGGGGAGCTCCTACAATGAGCAGTTCTTC; cdr3_aa: CATSREGSSYNEQFF
j_call: TRBJ2-1; clone_size: once; d_call: TRBD2; v_call: TRBV7-3; cdr3_nt: TGTGCCAGCAGCCGCAGACTAGCGGGAGTAAGCGAGCAGTTCTTC; cdr3_aa: CASSRRLAGVSEQFF
j_call: TRBJ1-1; clone_size: -; d_call: -; v_call: TRBV27; cdr3_nt: TGTGCCAGCAGCACACGACAGGTTGGGAACACTGAAGCTTTCTTT; cdr3_aa: CASSTRQVGNTEAFF
j_call: TRBJ2-7; clone_size: few; d_call: -; v_call: TRBV27; cdr3_nt: TGTGCCAGCAGTCCAGGGACATTCGGCGAGCAGTACTTC; cdr3_aa: CASSPGTFGEQYF
j_call: TRBJ2-5; clone_size: -; d_call: -; v_call: TRBV6-5; cdr3_nt: TGTGCCAGCAGTTACCACCCGGGGTTAGTGGAGACCCAGTACTTC; cdr3_aa: CASSYHPGLVETQYF
j_call: TRBJ2-7; clone_size: -; d_call: TRBD2; v_call: TRBV9; cdr3_nt: TGTGCCAGCAATCCCTCGGGCGGGGGGCTGTACGAGCAGTACTTC; cdr3_aa: CASNPSGGGLYEQYF
j_call: TRBJ1-4; clone_size: -; d_call: TRBD1; v_call: TRBV6-5; cdr3_nt: TGTGCCAGCAGTCCTCGGGACAGTCGAAATGAAAAACTGTTTTTT; cdr3_aa: CASSPRDSRNEKLFF
j_call: TRBJ1-2; clone_size: -; d_call: -; v_call: TRBV7-3; cdr3_nt: TGTGCCAGCAGCTTAACCGCGGGATCGGGTGGCTACACCTTC; cdr3_aa: CASSLTAGSGGYTF
j_call: TRBJ2-7; clone_size: once; d_call: -; v_call: TRBV5-4; cdr3_nt: TGTGCCAGCAGCTTACAGGGAACCTCCTACGAGCAGTACTTC; cdr3_aa: CASSLQGTSYEQYF
j_call: TRBJ1-4; clone_size: -; d_call: -; v_call: TRBV6-6; cdr3_nt: TGTGCCAGCAGTACCGCGGGACTGCTAAATGAAAAACTGTTTTTT; cdr3_aa: CASSTAGLLNEKLFF
j_call: TRBJ1-3; clone_size: -; d_call: -; v_call: TRBV18; cdr3_nt: TGTGCCAGCTCACCTCAGTTCGAGGGAAGGAGACGAAACACCATATATTTT; cdr3_aa: CASSPQFEGRRRNTIYF
j_call: TRBJ2-1; clone_size: -; d_call: TRBD1; v_call: TRBV14; cdr3_nt: TGTGCCAGCAGCCCCGGGACAGGGGTCGTCCAAGCGGTGCAGTTCTTC; cdr3_aa: CASSPGTGVVQAVQFF
j_call: TRBJ2-7; clone_size: -; d_call: TRBD1; v_call: TRBV4-1; cdr3_nt: TGCGCCAGCAGCCCCTTTGGGACAGGGGATGACGAGCAGTACTTC; cdr3_aa: CASSPFGTGDDEQYF
j_call: TRBJ1-1; clone_size: -; d_call: -; v_call: TRBV5-1; cdr3_nt: TGCGCCAGCAGCCTGTCGAATTTAGGCGGTGAAGCTTTCTTT; cdr3_aa: CASSLSNLGGEAFF
j_call: TRBJ1-2; clone_size: -; d_call: TRBD1; v_call: TRBV4-1; cdr3_nt: TGCGCCAGCAGCACCCGACAGGGGGCGCGGAACTATGGCTACACCTTC; cdr3_aa: CASSTRQGARNYGYTF